This T cell receptor (beta chain) appears in the sequencing data of a study of T cell responses to AZD1222 COVID-19 vaccine. Study-level results: Rises in breadth and depth of Spike-specific TCRs came after two AZD1222 doses. There were mostly white British donors and more females than males, and clonal diversity was possibly underestimated. Seropositivity was recorded at baseline in only 6 or 7 AZD1222 recipients. Across spike, vaccine-associated CD4 TCRs were found, dominant at 160-218 and 743-854.

The CDR3 sequence is 16 residues long. Germline CDR1 MNHEY, CDR2 SVGAGI. Trimming took 1 base from V and 0 from J, leaving 9 bases between them. As for this clone: Its antigen remains unidentified.

Sequencing used immunoSEQ multiplex PCR; TCRdb keeps in-frame clones, though not all of them. The sample has about 120,000 clones; about 88% are singletons. V is TRBV6-5 and J is TRBJ1-4; D uncertain. This clonotype originated in an adult who received the AZD1222 COVID-19 vaccine. The sequencing used peripheral blood, collected 28 days after the second AZD1222 dose. CDR3 amino acids: CASSYFRAATNEKLFF. The CDR3 coding sequence is TGTGCCAGCAGTTACTTTAGGGCAGCAACTAATGAAAAACTGTTTTTT.